These 26 T cell receptor beta chains were sequenced from one sample in a study of blood T cells in healthy people across ages. A second PCR of about 6 to 11 cycles used a sample-barcoded 5' primer and a J-beta primer mix. TCRdb re-analysed the 5' RACE reads in MiXCR, keeping a single row per CDR3 protein. In the table there are some 1,500,000 distinct CDR3 sequences, roughly two fifths of which are singletons. The sequenced sample consisted of blood. The receptors here all came from a woman in her late teens or twenties in good health.

This clonotype showed up just a few times. This rearrangement joins TRBV11-2 to TRBJ1-2, with D unresolved. V lost 5 bases and J lost 0, with 7 bases in between. The CDR3 sequence is 13 residues long. Germline V gives CDR1 SGHAT, CDR2 FQNNGV. For the CDR3, the DNA is TGTGCCAGCAGCAGGGTTGCTAACTATGGCTACACCTTC. Encoded protein: CASSRVANYGYTF.

This clonotype has just a few counts. This chain links TRBV5-1 with TRBJ2-1; D may be TRBD2 (6 bases). The ends were cut back, 2 bases at V and 3 bases at J, with 12 bases in the middle. Germline CDR1 SGHRS, CDR2 YFSETQ. This CDR3 has 15 residues. The CDR3 DNA reads as TGCGCCAGCAGCTTCCGGACTAACAACTACAATGAGCAGTTCTTC. It encodes CASSFRTNNYNEQFF.

The V gene is TRBV7-2, the J gene TRBJ1-5; the match to TRBD1 covers 9 bases. CDR1 is SGHTA, CDR2 FQGNSA, per germline. The CDR3 has 15 amino acids. The V and J ends lost 4 bases and 5 bases, in that order; junction bases with no gene match: 6. The CDR3 DNA is TGTGCCAGCAGCTCGAACAGGGGGCTGGATCAGCCCCAGCATTTT. This translates into CASSSNRGLDQPQHF.

This clonotype has only a few counts. The chain joins TRBV7-9 to TRBJ2-3, with 9 bases matching TRBD1. The CDR3 has 13 residues. J was trimmed by 11 bases and V by 6 bases; bases with no gene match: 9. The germline gives CDR1 SEHNR, CDR2 FQNEAQ (reference sequence). In nucleotides, the CDR3 is TGTGCCAGCAGGGACAGGGGAGTTAGTATGCAGTATTTT. It yields the protein CASRDRGVSMQYF.

This clonotype was observed a few times. The genes are TRBV4-3 and TRBJ2-1; 7 bases align to TRBD2. The CDR3 has 15 residues. V was pared by 8 bases and J by 3 bases, with 10 bases of the junction left unmatched. Germline V gene sequence: CDR1 LGHNA, CDR2 YSLEER. In DNA, the CDR3 is TGCGCCAGCTCCACGGGTCTAGCGGTCTACAATGAGCAGTTCTTC. Protein product: CASSTGLAVYNEQFF.

The CDR3 reads CATSRRSSNYEQYF. As DNA, the CDR3 is TGTGCCACCAGCAGGAGATCCAGCAACTACGAGCAGTACTTC. The gene calls are TRBV15 and TRBJ2-7; D call uncertain. This CDR3 region has 14 residues. In germline, CDR1 is LNHNV, CDR2 YYDKDF (reference sequence). Trimming left V 3 bases short and J 3 bases short, with 12 bases between.

CDR3 amino acids: CASSFRSSGDEPYF. The CDR3 DNA follows: TGTGCCAGCAGTTTTAGGTCTAGCGGGGACGAACCGTACTTC. V usage is TRBV28 and J usage is TRBJ2-5; TRBD2 agrees at 9 bases. This CDR3 region has 14 residues. The J segment lost 13 bases and the V segment lost 3 bases, leaving 12 bases of the junction unmatched. The germline V gene has CDR1 MDHEN and CDR2 SYDVKM.

To note about this clonotype: An end of the junction does not agree with germline; a read error may underlie this. The gene calls are TRBV20-1 and TRBJ2-3, with D possibly being TRBD1 or TRBD2 (5 bases each). CDR1 and CDR2 from the germline V gene are DFQATT and SNEGSKA (reference sequence). The CDR3 runs to 16 residues. Here the CDR3 reads CSTRENHPGPTDTQYF. In DNA form, the CDR3 reads TGCAGTACTAGAGAAAACCATCCAGGGCCCACAGATACGCAGTATTTT.

The chain recombines TRBV2 with TRBJ2-4; possibly TRBD1 or TRBD2 for D (5 bases each). The CDR3 runs 14 residues. V was trimmed by 6 bases and J by 0 bases, leaving 9 bases between them. Germline V CDR1 and CDR2: SNHLY, FYNNEI. The chain's CDR3 is CASREGLAKNIQYF. The CDR3 DNA sequence: TGTGCCAGCAGAGAGGGGCTAGCCAAAAACATTCAGTACTTC.

This clonotype is a singleton in its sample. Mismatch with germline at one junction end may stem from a read error. This chain connects TRBV5-1 to TRBJ1-1; maybe TRBD1 (5 bases). Germline CDR1 and CDR2: SGHRS and YFSETQ. The CDR3 totals 13 residues. CDR3 residues: CASSKGERTEAFF. CDR3 DNA: TGCGCCAGCAGCAAAGGGGAGAGGACTGAGGCTTTCTTT.

This clonotype was observed a handful of times. The rearrangement uses TRBV3-1 and TRBJ2-3, with D unclear. From germline, CDR1 is LGHDT and CDR2 YNNKEL (reference sequence). V shed 4 bases and J shed 5 bases, with 16 bases lying between them. The CDR3 is 15 amino acids. The CDR3 reads CASSRGRLAGDTQYF. CDR3 sequence (DNA): TGTGCCAGCAGCCGAGGTCGCTTAGCCGGAGATACGCAGTATTTT.

In its sample, this clonotype was seen a few times. The chain carries TRBV11-2 and TRBJ2-7, with TRBD1 matching 9 bases. Germline loops: CDR1 SGHAT, CDR2 FQNNGV. The CDR3 is 15 residues long. Losses at the gene ends were 1 base for V and 5 bases for J; bases not matched to a gene: 6. The CDR3 sequence: CASSLGTGVPHEQYF. For the CDR3, the DNA is TGTGCCAGCAGCTTAGGGACAGGGGTTCCCCACGAGCAGTACTTC.

This clonotype has more than one count but fewer than ten. The chain combines TRBV15 with TRBJ1-2; TRBD1 aligns across 9 bases. CDR3 length equals 16 residues. Germline V gene sequence: CDR1 LNHNV, CDR2 YYDKDF (reference sequence). V gave up 5 bases and J gave up 4 bases; unmatched junction bases: 11. The CDR3 is CATSESGTGIVYGYTF. The CDR3 bases are TGTGCCACCAGCGAATCCGGGACAGGGATTGTCTATGGCTACACCTTC.

This clonotype came up once. The chain recombines TRBV27 with TRBJ2-3, with TRBD2 identical over 8 bases. CDR3 length equals 15 residues. Germline V gives CDR1 MNHEY, CDR2 SMNVEV (reference sequence). With 2 bases clipped from V and 4 bases from J, the junction kept 5 bases outside the gene matches. The CDR3 DNA is TGTGCCAGCAGTTTAGGAGCGGGAGTTTCAGATACGCAGTATTTT. It codes for CASSLGAGVSDTQYF.

This clonotype was counted between two and nine times. The chain combines TRBV18 with TRBJ2-7; TRBD2 might be the D (5 bases). The CDR3 contains 13 residues. Germline CDR1 KGHSH, CDR2 LQKENI. V was pared by 3 bases and J by 6 bases, with 12 bases between. CDR3: CASSPEPGSEQYF. In nucleotides, the CDR3 is TGTGCCAGCTCACCGGAACCGGGGTCCGAGCAGTACTTC.

This clonotype was counted between two and nine times. The DNA for the CDR3 is TGCAGCGTTGACCGAAATACTAATGAGCAGTTCTTC. It specifies CSVDRNTNEQFF. The V and J genes are TRBV29-1 and TRBJ2-1; D is uncertain. The V and J ends lost 3 bases and 7 bases respectively, with 10 bases between them. The germline CDR1 and CDR2 sequences are SQVTM and ANQGSEA. The CDR3 extends over 12 amino acids.

The genes are TRBV20-1 and TRBJ1-2, with 10 bases matching TRBD1. Trimming at V came to 6 bases and at J to 5 bases, leaving 9 bases not matched to a gene. In germline, CDR1 is DFQATT, CDR2 SNEGSKA (reference sequence). The CDR3 extends over 14 amino acids. The CDR3 is CSAASTGGAYGYTF. The CDR3 DNA sequence: TGCAGTGCGGCATCGACAGGGGGCGCGTATGGCTACACCTTC.

The V gene is TRBV4-1, the J gene TRBJ2-7; 7 bases are shared with TRBD1. The CDR3 is 19 amino acids. Germline lookup yields CDR1 MGHRA and CDR2 YSYEKL. V was pared by 0 bases and J by 1 base, with 15 bases of the junction left unmatched. The DNA of the CDR3 is TGCGCCAGCAGCCAAGATATTCTCTTCTTACGGGACAGTTCCTACGAGCAGTACTTC. Translating it yields CASSQDILFLRDSSYEQYF.

This chain uses TRBV12-3 or TRBV12-4 with TRBJ1-2; TRBD1 agrees at 9 bases. The CDR3 spans 15 residues. V shed 5 bases and J 9 bases; nucleotides not matched to a gene: 13. This CDR3 is CASSPIGTGLSSYTF. The CDR3 DNA follows: TGTGCCAGCAGTCCGATCGGGACAGGGCTCTCGAGCTACACCTTC.

The J gene is TRBJ2-7, the V gene TRBV27; D possibly uses TRBD1 or TRBD2 (5 bases each). The CDR3 contains 16 residues. The V and J ends lost 5 bases and 7 bases respectively, with 24 bases between them. The germline V gene has CDR1 MNHEY and CDR2 SMNVEV (reference sequence). Written as DNA, the CDR3 is TGTGCCAGCAGTCTATTAGCGCCACGGGGCTCGAATGAGCAGTACTTC. Its translation is CASSLLAPRGSNEQYF.

This clonotype has just a few counts. The chain employs TRBV5-6 and TRBJ2-3; D might be TRBD2 (5 bases). The germline V gene has CDR1 SGHDT and CDR2 YYEEEE. The V gene lost 5 bases and the J gene lost 1 base, with 17 bases spanning the gap. The CDR3 totals 16 residues. Here the CDR3 reads CASSPLGAEGTDTQYF. The CDR3 DNA sequence: TGTGCCAGCAGTCCTCTGGGAGCGGAAGGCACAGATACGCAGTATTTT.

Only one count was recorded for this clonotype. This chain uses TRBV27 with TRBJ2-4; tentatively, D is TRBD1 (5 bases). The J call is doubtful: the DNA matches TRBJ2-7 better. Germline CDR1 MNHEY, CDR2 SMNVEV (reference sequence). This CDR3 contains 16 residues. The CDR3, as DNA: TGTGCCAGCAGCCTCTTGGGGCACCACTCCACCTACGAGCAGTACTTC. Amino acid sequence: CASSLLGHHSTYEQYF.

The chain combines TRBV9 with TRBJ2-1; weak D call: TRBD2 (6 bases). Trimming shortened V by 0 bases and J by 5 bases, and 15 bases separated the two germline ends. This CDR3 region has 16 residues. CDR1 and CDR2 (germline): SGDLS, YYNGEE. The DNA of the CDR3 is TGTGCCAGCAGCGTAGGATCGCTAGCGAGGCACAATGAGCAGTTCTTC. Residues: CASSVGSLARHNEQFF.

The rearrangement uses TRBV2 and TRBJ1-5; TRBD1 might be the D (6 bases). V lost 4 bases, J lost 4 bases, and 14 bases lay in between. The germline CDR1 and CDR2 sequences are SNHLY and FYNNEI. This CDR3 comprises 15 residues. CDR3 coding DNA: TGTGCCAGCAGTGTCTCAGGGGCCCCGAATCAGCCCCAGCATTTT. It specifies CASSVSGAPNQPQHF.

This chain connects TRBV14 to TRBJ1-1; D is possibly TRBD1 (5 bases). The CDR3 is made up of 14 amino acids. Germline-derived CDR1 and CDR2 are SGHDN and FVKESK. V dropped 2 bases and J dropped 5 bases, with 12 bases sitting between them. The chain's CDR3 is CASSQYTQGTEAFF. The CDR3 DNA reads TGTGCCAGCAGCCAATACACCCAGGGTACTGAAGCTTTCTTT.

This clonotype was recorded many times. The V gene is TRBV4-3, the J gene TRBJ2-3; 7 bases align to TRBD1. Germline trimming cut 4 bases from V and 4 bases from J; bases unmatched to any gene: 8. The CDR3 length is 15 residues. Germline V lookup: CDR1 LGHNA, CDR2 YSLEER. CDR3 sequence reads: CASSLTGAGSDTQYF. CDR3 bases: TGCGCCAGCAGCCTTACAGGGGCTGGCTCAGATACGCAGTATTTT.